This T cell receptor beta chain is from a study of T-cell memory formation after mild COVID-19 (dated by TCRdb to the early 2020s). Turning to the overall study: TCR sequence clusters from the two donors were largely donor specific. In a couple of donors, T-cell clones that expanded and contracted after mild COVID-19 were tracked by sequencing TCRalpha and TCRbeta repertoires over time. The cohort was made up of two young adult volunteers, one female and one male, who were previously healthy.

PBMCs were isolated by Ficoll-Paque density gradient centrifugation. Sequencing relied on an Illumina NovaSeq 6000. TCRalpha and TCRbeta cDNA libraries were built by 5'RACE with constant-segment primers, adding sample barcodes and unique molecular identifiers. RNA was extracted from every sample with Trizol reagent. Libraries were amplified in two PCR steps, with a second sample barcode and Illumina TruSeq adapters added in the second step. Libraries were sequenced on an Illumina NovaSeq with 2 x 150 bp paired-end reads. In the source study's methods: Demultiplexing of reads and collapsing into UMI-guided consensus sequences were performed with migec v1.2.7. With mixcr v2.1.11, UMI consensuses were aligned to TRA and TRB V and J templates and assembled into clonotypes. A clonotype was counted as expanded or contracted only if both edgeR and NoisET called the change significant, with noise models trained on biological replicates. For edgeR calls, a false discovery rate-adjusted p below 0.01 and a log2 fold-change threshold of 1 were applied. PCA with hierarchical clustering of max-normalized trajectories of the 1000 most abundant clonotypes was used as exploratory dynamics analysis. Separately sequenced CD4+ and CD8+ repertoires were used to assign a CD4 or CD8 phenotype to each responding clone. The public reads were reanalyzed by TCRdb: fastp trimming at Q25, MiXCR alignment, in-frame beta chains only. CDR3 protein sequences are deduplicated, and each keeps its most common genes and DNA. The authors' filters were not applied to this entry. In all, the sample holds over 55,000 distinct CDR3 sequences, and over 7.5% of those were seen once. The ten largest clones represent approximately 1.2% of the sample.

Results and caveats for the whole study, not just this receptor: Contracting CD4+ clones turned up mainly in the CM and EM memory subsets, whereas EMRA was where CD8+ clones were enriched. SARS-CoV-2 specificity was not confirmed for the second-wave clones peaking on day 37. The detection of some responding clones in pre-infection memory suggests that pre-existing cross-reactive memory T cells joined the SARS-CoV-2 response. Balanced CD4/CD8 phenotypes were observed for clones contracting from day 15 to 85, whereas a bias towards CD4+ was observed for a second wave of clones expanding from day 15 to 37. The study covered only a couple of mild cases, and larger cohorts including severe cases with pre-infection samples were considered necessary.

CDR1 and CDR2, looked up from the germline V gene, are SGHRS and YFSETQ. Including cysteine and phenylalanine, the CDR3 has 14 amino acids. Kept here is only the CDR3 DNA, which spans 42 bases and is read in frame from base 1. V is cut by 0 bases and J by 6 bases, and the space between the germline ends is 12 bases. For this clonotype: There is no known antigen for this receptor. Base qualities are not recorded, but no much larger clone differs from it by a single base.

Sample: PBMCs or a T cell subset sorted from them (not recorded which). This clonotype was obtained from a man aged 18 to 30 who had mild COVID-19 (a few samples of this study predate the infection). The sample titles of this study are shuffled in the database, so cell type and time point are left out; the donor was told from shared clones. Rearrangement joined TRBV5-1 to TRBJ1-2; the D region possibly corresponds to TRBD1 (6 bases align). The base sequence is TGCGCCAGCAGCTTGGAAGGCAGGGGAGATGGCTACACCTTC. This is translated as CASSLEGRGDGYTF.